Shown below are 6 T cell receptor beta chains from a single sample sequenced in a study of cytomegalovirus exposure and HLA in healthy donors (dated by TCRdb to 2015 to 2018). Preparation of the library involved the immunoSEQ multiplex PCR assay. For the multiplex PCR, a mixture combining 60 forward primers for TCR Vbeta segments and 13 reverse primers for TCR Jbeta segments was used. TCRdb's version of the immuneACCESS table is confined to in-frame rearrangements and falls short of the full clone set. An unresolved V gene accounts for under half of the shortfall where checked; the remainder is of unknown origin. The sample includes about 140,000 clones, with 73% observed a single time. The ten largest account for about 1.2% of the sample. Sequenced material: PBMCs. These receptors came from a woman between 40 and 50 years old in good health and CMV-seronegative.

The CDR3 sequence: CATSRDPGEPGANVLTF. In DNA form, the CDR3 reads TGTGCCACCAGCAGAGACCCCGGGGAACCTGGGGCCAACGTCCTGACTTTC. The chain joins TRBV15 to TRBJ2-6; a weak D match, TRBD2 (5 bases). In germline, CDR1 is LNHNV, CDR2 YYDKDF (reference sequence). The CDR3 consists of 17 residues. The ends were cut back, 0 bases at V and 2 bases at J, with 11 bases in the middle.

The CDR3 loop reads CASSITGTLNTEAFF. The CDR3 coding sequence is TGTGCCAGTAGTATAACAGGTACCCTGAACACTGAAGCTTTCTTT. The V call is TRBV19, the J call TRBJ1-1; tentative D call: TRBD1 (5 bases). In germline, CDR1 is LNHDA, CDR2 SQIVND (reference sequence). Deletions cut 2 bases from V and 0 bases from J, with 10 bases between. This CDR3 contains 15 residues. Combining the CDR3 with reference TRBV19 and TRBJ1-1 gives the whole variable domain DGGITQSPKYLFRKEGQNVTLSCEQNLNHDAMYWYRQDPGQGLRLIYYSQIVNDFQKGDIAEGYSVSREKKESFPLTVTSAQKNPTAFYLCASSITGTLNTEAFFGQGTRLTVV.

The CDR3 bases are TGTGCCAGCAGCTCCCGGGGGGGCTCGAACACCGGGGAGCTGTTTTTT. The encoded protein is CASSSRGGSNTGELFF. The chain recombines TRBV5-4 with TRBJ2-2; 8 nucleotides match TRBD2. Trimming cost V 3 bases and J 0 bases; bases outside gene matches: 4. This CDR3 is built from 16 residues. Germline V gene lookup returns CDR1 SGHNT and CDR2 YYREEE (reference sequence).

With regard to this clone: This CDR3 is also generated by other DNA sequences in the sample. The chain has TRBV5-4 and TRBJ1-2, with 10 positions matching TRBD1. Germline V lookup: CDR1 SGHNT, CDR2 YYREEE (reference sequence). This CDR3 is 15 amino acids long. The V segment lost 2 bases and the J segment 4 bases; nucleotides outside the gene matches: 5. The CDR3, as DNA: TGTGCCAGCAGCTTCCGGGACAGGGGTGGCTATGGCTACACCTTC. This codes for CASSFRDRGGYGYTF.

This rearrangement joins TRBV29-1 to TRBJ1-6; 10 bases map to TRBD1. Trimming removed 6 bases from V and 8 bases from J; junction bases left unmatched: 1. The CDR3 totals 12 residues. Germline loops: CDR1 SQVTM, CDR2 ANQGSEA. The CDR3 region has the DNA TGCAGCGTCGGGACAGGGGATTCACCCCTCCACTTT. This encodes CSVGTGDSPLHF.

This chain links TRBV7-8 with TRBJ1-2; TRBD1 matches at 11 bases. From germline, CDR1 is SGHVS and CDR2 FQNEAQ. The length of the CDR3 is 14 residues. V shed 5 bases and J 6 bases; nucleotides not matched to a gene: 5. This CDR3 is CASSRDRGNHGYTF. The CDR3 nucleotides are TGTGCCAGCAGCCGGGACAGGGGGAACCATGGCTACACCTTC.